The 17 T cell receptor beta chains below all came from one sample that was sequenced in a study of post-analysis software for immune sequencing data. Whole-study findings and limits: The study found TRBV5-6, TRBV5-1 and TRBV20-1 among about 5 TRBV segments more frequent in patients than controls.

TCR beta cDNA libraries had unique molecular identifiers. MiXCR was run by TCRdb on the PCR reads, yielding one entry per CDR3 protein. This sample yields about 820,000 distinct CDR3 sequences, of which under 70% are seen a single time; 4% to 5.5% belongs to the top ten. Antigens for these TCRs are unknown. The specimen sequenced was blood. The receptors were sampled from a girl aged 5-17 years with multiple sclerosis.

CDR3 sequence: CASSLKPERQNPTDTQYF. CDR3 nucleotides: TGTGCCAGCAGCCTCAAACCGGAACGCCAAAACCCCACAGATACGCAGTATTTT. The V gene is TRBV11-2, the J gene TRBJ2-3; D unresolved. The CDR3 loop spans 18 amino acids. The germline V and J ends were trimmed by 5 bases and 2 bases, with 23 bases remaining between them. Per germline, CDR1 SGHAT and CDR2 FQNNGV. Full variable domain (rest looked up from reference TRBV11-2 and TRBJ2-3): EAGVAQSPRYKIIEKRQSVAFWCNPISGHATLYWYQQILGQGPKLLIQFQNNGVVDDSQLPKDRFSAERLKGVDSTLKIQPAKLEDSAVYLCASSLKPERQNPTDTQYFGPGTRLTVL.

J is TRBJ2-5 and V is TRBV29-1, with a tentative D call TRBD1 (6 bases). The CDR3 has 15 residues. Trimming took off 5 bases at V and 5 bases at J, with 21 bases between the two ends. Germline CDR1 and CDR2: SQVTM and ANQGSEA. In DNA form, the CDR3 reads TGCAGCGTTTCCAATCCGGGACACGTGTGGGAGACCCAGTACTTC. This gives the protein CSVSNPGHVWETQYF.

This clonotype was picked up a small number of times. The chain couples TRBV12-5 to TRBJ2-7, with D hard to call. The assigned J gene may be wrong: the sequence end matches TRBJ2-4 better. CDR1 is LGHNT, CDR2 FRNRAP, per germline. The CDR3 runs 14 residues. The CDR3 loop reads CASGSRTARDIQYF. The CDR3 DNA reads TGTGCTAGTGGTTCCCGGACCGCCCGGGACATTCAGTACTTC.

The chain combines TRBV4-2 with TRBJ2-1, with D possibly called TRBD1 or TRBD2 (6 bases each). V gave up 0 bases and J gave up 7 bases, with 13 bases separating them. This CDR3 contains 15 residues. Germline V gene data show CDR1 as LGHNA and CDR2 as YNFKEQ. DNA for the CDR3: TGTGCCAGCAGCCAAGATCTAGGGGGGACGAATGAGCAGTTCTTC. Translation: CASSQDLGGTNEQFF.

Only a few counts were recorded for this clonotype. The V and J genes are TRBV7-3 and TRBJ2-1; D is perhaps TRBD1 (6 bases). The V gene lost 3 bases and the J gene lost 7 bases, with 16 bases spanning the gap. The V gene's germline CDR1 is SGHTA and CDR2 FQGTGA. CDR3 length: 15 residues. CDR3 nucleotide sequence: TGTGCCAGCAGCTTCCGGACAGCCCTAATGAATGAGCAGTTCTTC. The encoded protein is CASSFRTALMNEQFF.

Here the CDR3 reads CASSIDGPGYAYEQYF. The CDR3 DNA reads as TGTGCCAGTAGTATAGATGGGCCAGGGTACGCCTACGAGCAGTACTTC. This chain uses TRBV19 with TRBJ2-7, with D perhaps TRBD1 (5 bases). The CDR3 runs to 16 residues. Trimming took 0 bases from V and 2 from J, leaving 14 bases between them. Germline CDR1 reads LNHDA; CDR2 reads SQIVND (reference sequence).

This clonotype was recorded a few times. The chain combines TRBV5-1 with TRBJ2-7, with D perhaps matching TRBD1 (5 bases). The V gene lost 3 bases and the J gene lost 5 bases, with 12 bases spanning the gap. This CDR3 comprises 13 residues. Germline V gene lookup returns CDR1 SGHRS and CDR2 YFSETQ. The CDR3: CASSSDRLNEQYF. CDR3 DNA sequence: TGCGCCAGCAGCTCTGACAGATTAAACGAGCAGTACTTC.

The chain carries TRBV15 and TRBJ1-5; D gene ambiguous. The CDR3 covers 19 residues. Looked up from germline, CDR1 is LNHNV and CDR2 is YYDKDF (reference sequence). The V gene lost 5 bases and the J gene lost 5 bases, with 28 bases spanning the gap. For the CDR3, the DNA is TGTGCCACCAGCGGTGGAGGAGGAATGGGTACCCACAATCATCAGCCCCAGCATTTT. This encodes CATSGGGGMGTHNHQPQHF. The whole variable domain, filled in from reference TRBV15 and TRBJ1-5, reads DAMVIQNPRYQVTQFGKPVTLSCSQTLNHNVMYWYQQKSSQAPKLLFHYYDKDFNNEADTPDNFQSRRPNTSFCFLDIRSPGLGDTAMYLCATSGGGGMGTHNHQPQHFGDGTRLSIL.

This clonotype was counted a few times. The genes are TRBV29-1 and TRBJ2-3; 9 bases match TRBD2. J was trimmed by 5 bases and V by 7 bases; bases with no gene match: 10. This CDR3 contains 14 residues. Germline loops: CDR1 SQVTM, CDR2 ANQGSEA. The CDR3 bases are TGCAGCGCAAAGCGGGAGGTCCTAGGAGATACGCAGTATTTT. Encoded protein: CSAKREVLGDTQYF.

V usage is TRBV25-1 and J usage is TRBJ1-1; D is uncertain. From germline, CDR1 is MGHDK and CDR2 SYGVNS. V dropped 7 bases and J dropped 2 bases, with 20 bases sitting between them. The CDR3 runs to 16 residues. CDR3 amino acids: CASTDSEGWFNTEAFF. For the CDR3, the DNA is TGTGCCAGCACAGATTCTGAGGGTTGGTTTAACACTGAAGCTTTCTTT.

This clonotype was seen ten or more times. This chain uses TRBV29-1 with TRBJ2-7, with TRBD2 matching 15 bases. V trimming: 6 bases; J trimming: 3 bases; junction bases outside the gene matches: 3. CDR3 size: 14 residues. Per germline, CDR1 SQVTM and CDR2 ANQGSEA. In DNA form, the CDR3 reads TGCAGCGTCGGGACTAGCGGGAGGAGCTACGAGCAGTACTTC. Its translation: CSVGTSGRSYEQYF.

The sample holds a few counts of this clonotype. The V and J genes are TRBV18 and TRBJ1-2, with 12 bases identical to TRBD1. The trim removed 2 bases at V and 7 bases at J, leaving 11 bases unmatched. The germline V gene encodes CDR1 KGHSH and CDR2 LQKENI. The CDR3 is 17 residues long. CDR3 amino acids: CASSPAGTGGTPSGYTF. DNA of the CDR3: TGTGCCAGCTCACCAGCCGGGACAGGGGGCACCCCAAGTGGCTACACCTTC.

This clonotype has only one observation. The chain couples TRBV5-1 to TRBJ1-4; D gene unclear. CDR3 length equals 13 residues. Germline CDR1 and CDR2: SGHRS and YFSETQ. V was shortened by 3 bases and J by 4 bases, with 7 bases between the two germline ends. CDR3 sequence: CASSSTGNEKLFF. Here the CDR3 DNA reads TGCGCCAGCAGCTCTACGGGTAATGAAAAACTGTTTTTT.

The V and J genes are TRBV4-2 and TRBJ2-1; no definite D call. The CDR3 is made up of 17 amino acids. From germline, CDR1 is LGHNA and CDR2 YNFKEQ. V was trimmed by 0 bases and J by 4 bases, leaving 16 bases between them. The DNA for the CDR3 is TGTGCCAGCAGCCAAGATAACTGGGTACTATCTTACAATGAGCAGTTCTTC. The encoded protein is CASSQDNWVLSYNEQFF.

In this sample, this clonotype turned up a few times. The gene calls are TRBV20-1 and TRBJ1-6, with D uncertain. Trimming took off 2 bases at V and 7 bases at J, with 6 bases between the two ends. Germline lookup yields CDR1 DFQATT and CDR2 SNEGSKA (reference sequence). There are 12 residues in the CDR3. The CDR3 nucleotides read TGCAGTGCTAGAAAGGGCAATTCACCCCTCCACTTT. This codes for CSARKGNSPLHF.

The chain links TRBV7-3 to TRBJ2-5, with TRBD2 matching 8 bases. Germline-derived CDR1 and CDR2 are SGHTA and FQGTGA. This CDR3 comprises 13 residues. The V segment lost 5 bases and the J segment 4 bases; nucleotides outside the gene matches: 3. As DNA, the CDR3 is TGTGCCAGCAGCCGGACTAGCAGAGAGACCCAGTACTTC. Translation gives CASSRTSRETQYF.

This chain links TRBV12-5 with TRBJ2-7; a possible D gene is TRBD1 (6 bases). Trimming cost V 3 bases and J 5 bases, with 14 bases left between them. The CDR3 totals 14 residues. The germline V gene has CDR1 LGHNT and CDR2 FRNRAP. The chain's CDR3 is CASGLLTGINEQYF. The CDR3 nucleotides read TGTGCTAGTGGTTTACTAACAGGGATAAACGAGCAGTACTTC.